This T cell receptor beta chain was profiled in a study of blood T cells in healthy people across ages. General observations from the study: Estimates based on one million T cells were treated as lower bounds. Age advanced and TCR beta diversity per million T cells fell, roughly linearly.

Concerning this clonotype: Its matching antigen is unknown.

Combining a sample-barcoded 5' primer with a J-beta primer mix, a second PCR ran for roughly 6 to 12 cycles. TCRdb recomputed calls from the 5' RACE reads with MiXCR, one row per CDR3 protein. This sample carries approximately 800,000 distinct CDR3 sequences, 20% to 30% of them seen once, and the ten largest clones take about 2.9%. V gave up 0 bases and J gave up 7 bases, with 11 bases separating them. The CDR3 extends over 13 amino acids. Looked up from germline, CDR1 is SGHRS and CDR2 is YFSETQ. These records were also assigned to another study, of T cells of mothers and their children. That paper states: At a rate of roughly 1.4 ug per 15 ul, cDNA synthesis received all of the extracted RNA. Biologically related mothers and children overlapped slightly more than unrelated pairs, a non-significant difference.

V is TRBV5-1 and J is TRBJ2-7; D uncertain. The sequenced sample was blood. This sequence was found in a boy aged 5-17 years in good health. The CDR3 nucleotides are TGCGCCAGCAGCTTGGGGGGTCCAGGAGAGCAGTACTTC. Translated, it gives CASSLGGPGEQYF. The full variable domain, with the rest looked up from reference TRBV5-1 and TRBJ2-7, is KAGVTQTPRYLIKTRGQQVTLSCSPISGHRSVSWYQQTPGQGLQFLFEYFSETQRNKGNFPGRFSGRQFSNSRSEMNVSTLELGDSALYLCASSLGGPGEQYFGPGTRLTVT.